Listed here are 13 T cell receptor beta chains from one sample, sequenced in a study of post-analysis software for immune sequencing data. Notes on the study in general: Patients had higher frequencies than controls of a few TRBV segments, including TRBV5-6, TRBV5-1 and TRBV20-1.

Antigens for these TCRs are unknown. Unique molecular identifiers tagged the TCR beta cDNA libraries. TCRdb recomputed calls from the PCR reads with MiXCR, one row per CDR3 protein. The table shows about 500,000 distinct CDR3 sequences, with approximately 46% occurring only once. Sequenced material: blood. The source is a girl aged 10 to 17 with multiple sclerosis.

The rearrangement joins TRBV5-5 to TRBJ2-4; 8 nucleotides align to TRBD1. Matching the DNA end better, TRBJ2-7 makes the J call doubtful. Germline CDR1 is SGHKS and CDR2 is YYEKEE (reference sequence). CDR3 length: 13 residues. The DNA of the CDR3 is TGTGCCAGCACGTGGGACAGGTCCTACGAGCAGTACTTC. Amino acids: CASTWDRSYEQYF.

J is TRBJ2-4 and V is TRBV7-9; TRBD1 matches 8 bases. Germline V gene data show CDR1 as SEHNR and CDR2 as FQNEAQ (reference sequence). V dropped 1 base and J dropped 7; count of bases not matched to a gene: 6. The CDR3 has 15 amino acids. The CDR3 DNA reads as TGTGCCAGCAGCTTAGGAGTGACAGGGGATAACATTCAGTACTTC. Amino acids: CASSLGVTGDNIQYF.

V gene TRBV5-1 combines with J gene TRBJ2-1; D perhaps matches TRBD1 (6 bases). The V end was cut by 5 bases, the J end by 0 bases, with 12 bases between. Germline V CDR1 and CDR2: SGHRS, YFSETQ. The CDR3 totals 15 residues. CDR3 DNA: TGCGCCAGCAGTCGCCGGGACAACTCCTACAATGAGCAGTTCTTC. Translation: CASSRRDNSYNEQFF.

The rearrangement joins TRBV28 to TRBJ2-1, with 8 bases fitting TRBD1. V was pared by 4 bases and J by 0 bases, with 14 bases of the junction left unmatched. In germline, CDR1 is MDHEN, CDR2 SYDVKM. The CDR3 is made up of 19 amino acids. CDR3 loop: CASSSRGRLQVDSYNEQFF. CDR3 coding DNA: TGTGCCAGCAGTTCCAGGGGGCGCCTTCAAGTAGACTCCTACAATGAGCAGTTCTTC.

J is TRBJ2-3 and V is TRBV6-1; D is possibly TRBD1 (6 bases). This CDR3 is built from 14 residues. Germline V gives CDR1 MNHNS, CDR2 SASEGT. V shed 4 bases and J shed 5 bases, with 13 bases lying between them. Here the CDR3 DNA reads TGTGCCAGCAGTGTAACAGGGTTTGAAGATACGCAGTATTTT. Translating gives CASSVTGFEDTQYF.

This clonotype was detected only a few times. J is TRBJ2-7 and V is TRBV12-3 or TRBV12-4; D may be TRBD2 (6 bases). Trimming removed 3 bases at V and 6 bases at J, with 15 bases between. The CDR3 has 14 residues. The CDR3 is CASSFETSSLEQYF. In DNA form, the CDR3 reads TGTGCCAGCAGTTTCGAAACTAGCAGCCTCGAGCAGTACTTC.

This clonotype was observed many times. This chain's CDR3 is CASSLGAQETQYF. CDR3 coding DNA: TGTGCCAGCAGCCTCGGGGCCCAAGAGACCCAGTACTTC. The rearrangement joins TRBV7-3 to TRBJ2-5, with D tentatively TRBD1 or TRBD2 (5 bases each). The germline V and J ends were trimmed by 5 bases and 1 base, with 8 bases remaining between them. From germline, CDR1 is SGHTA and CDR2 FQGTGA. This CDR3 is 13 amino acids long.

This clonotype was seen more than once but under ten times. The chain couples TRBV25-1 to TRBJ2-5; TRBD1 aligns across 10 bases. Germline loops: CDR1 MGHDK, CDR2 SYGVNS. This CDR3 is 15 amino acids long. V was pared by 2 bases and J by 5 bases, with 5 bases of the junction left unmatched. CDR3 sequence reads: CASSEGQGVGETQYF. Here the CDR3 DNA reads TGTGCCAGCAGTGAAGGACAGGGGGTCGGGGAGACCCAGTACTTC. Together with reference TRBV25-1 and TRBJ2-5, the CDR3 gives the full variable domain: EADIYQTPRYLVIGTGKKITLECSQTMGHDKMYWYQQDPGMELHLIHYSYGVNSTEKGDLSSESTVSRIRTEHFPLTLESARPSHTSQYLCASSEGQGVGETQYFGPGTRLLVL.

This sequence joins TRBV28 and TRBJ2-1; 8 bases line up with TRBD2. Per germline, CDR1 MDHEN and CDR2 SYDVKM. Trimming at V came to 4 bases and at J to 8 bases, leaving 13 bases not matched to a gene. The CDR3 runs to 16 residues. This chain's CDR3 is CASSSTGTSGVYEQFF. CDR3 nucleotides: TGTGCCAGCAGTTCAACCGGGACTAGTGGCGTCTATGAGCAGTTCTTC.

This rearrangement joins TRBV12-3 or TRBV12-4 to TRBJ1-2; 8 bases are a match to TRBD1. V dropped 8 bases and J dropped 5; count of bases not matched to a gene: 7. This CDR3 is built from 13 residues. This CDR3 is CASRRGQGYGYTF. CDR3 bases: TGTGCCAGCCGCCGCGGACAGGGATATGGCTACACCTTC.

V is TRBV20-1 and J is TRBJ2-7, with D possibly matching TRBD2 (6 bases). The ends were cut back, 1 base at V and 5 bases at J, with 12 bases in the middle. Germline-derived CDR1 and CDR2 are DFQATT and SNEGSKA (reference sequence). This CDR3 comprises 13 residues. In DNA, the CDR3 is TGCAGTGCTAGAGTTTCGGGAGTTGACGAGCAGTACTTC. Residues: CSARVSGVDEQYF.

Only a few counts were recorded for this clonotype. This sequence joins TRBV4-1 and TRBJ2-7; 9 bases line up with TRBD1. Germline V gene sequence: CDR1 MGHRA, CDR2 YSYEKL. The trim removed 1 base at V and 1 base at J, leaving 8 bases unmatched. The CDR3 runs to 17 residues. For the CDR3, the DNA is TGCGCCAGCAGCCAAGTGGTCCGGGACAGGGCTTCCTACGAGCAGTACTTC. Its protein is CASSQVVRDRASYEQYF.

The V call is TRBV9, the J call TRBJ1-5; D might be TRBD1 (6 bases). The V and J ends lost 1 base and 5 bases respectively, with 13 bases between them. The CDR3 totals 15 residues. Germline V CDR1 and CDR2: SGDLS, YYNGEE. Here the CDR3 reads CASSVKDSGDQPQHF. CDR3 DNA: TGTGCCAGCAGCGTAAAGGACAGCGGGGATCAGCCCCAGCATTTT.